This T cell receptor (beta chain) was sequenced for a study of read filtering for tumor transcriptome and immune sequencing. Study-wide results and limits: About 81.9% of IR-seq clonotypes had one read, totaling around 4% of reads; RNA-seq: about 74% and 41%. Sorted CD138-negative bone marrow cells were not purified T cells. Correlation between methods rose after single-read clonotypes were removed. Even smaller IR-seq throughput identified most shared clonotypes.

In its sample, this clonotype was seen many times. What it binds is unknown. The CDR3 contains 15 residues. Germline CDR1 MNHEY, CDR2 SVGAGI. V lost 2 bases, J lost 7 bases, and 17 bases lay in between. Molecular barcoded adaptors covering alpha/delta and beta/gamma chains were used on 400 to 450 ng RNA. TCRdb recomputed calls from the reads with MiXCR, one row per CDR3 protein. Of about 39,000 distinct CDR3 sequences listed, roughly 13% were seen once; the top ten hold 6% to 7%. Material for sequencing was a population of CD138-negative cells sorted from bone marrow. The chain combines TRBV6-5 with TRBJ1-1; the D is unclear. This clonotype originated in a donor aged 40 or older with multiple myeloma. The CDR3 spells CASSYNQGSRREAFF. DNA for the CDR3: TGTGCCAGCAGTTACAATCAAGGGTCCCGACGTGAAGCTTTCTTT.